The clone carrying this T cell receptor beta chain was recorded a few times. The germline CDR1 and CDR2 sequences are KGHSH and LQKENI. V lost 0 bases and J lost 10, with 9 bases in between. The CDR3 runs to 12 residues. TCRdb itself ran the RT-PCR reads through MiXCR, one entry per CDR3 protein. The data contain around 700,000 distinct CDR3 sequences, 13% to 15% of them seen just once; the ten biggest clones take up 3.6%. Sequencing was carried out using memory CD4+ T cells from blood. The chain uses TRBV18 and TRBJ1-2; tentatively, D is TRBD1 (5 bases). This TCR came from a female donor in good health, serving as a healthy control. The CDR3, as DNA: TGTGCCAGCTCACCACCTCAGGGAGCCTACACCTTC. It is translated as CASSPPQGAYTF.